These 22 T cell receptor beta chains were sequenced from one sample in a study of T cell repertoires in cytomegalovirus infection. TCRdb reprocessed the reads via MiXCR and lists one record per CDR3 protein. The sample includes about 310,000 distinct CDR3 sequences, around 9.1% seen only once; the top ten take 2.5%. The specimen was PBMCs. The receptors were sampled from a human donor in good health (CMV status not recorded). Some clones in this sample may be carry-over from other donors' samples.

This clonotype was counted many times. The J gene is TRBJ1-2, the V gene TRBV6-5; TRBD1 agrees at 8 bases. The V gene end was trimmed by 0 bases and the J gene end by 7 bases; junction bases not matched to a gene: 7. The CDR3 contains 15 residues. Germline loops: CDR1 MNHEY, CDR2 SVGAGI. The CDR3 loop reads CASSYSTAGGRGYTF. CDR3 nucleotide sequence: TGTGCCAGCAGTTACTCGACGGCAGGGGGCCGTGGCTACACCTTC.

This clonotype was picked up a small number of times. The chain carries TRBV29-1 and TRBJ2-3; 8 positions match TRBD1. The V gene's germline CDR1 is SQVTM and CDR2 ANQGSEA. The ends lost 5 bases at V and 3 bases at J; junction bases unmatched: 7. The length of the CDR3 is 14 residues. The CDR3 is CSVHDRGRTDTQYF. DNA of the CDR3: TGCAGCGTTCATGACAGGGGTAGAACAGATACGCAGTATTTT.

There are a few counts of this clonotype. The chain is built from TRBV29-1 and TRBJ2-7; a possible D gene is TRBD1 (5 bases). CDR3 length: 13 residues. CDR1 is SQVTM and CDR2 is ANQGSEA in the germline V gene. The V end lost 1 base, the J end lost 7 bases, and 14 bases lay between the germline ends. CDR3 bases: TGCAGCGTTGAAGTCAGGGAAAGGGGAGAGCAGTACGTC. Protein sequence: CSVEVRERGEQYV.

Only a few counts were recorded for this clonotype. V usage is TRBV12-3 or TRBV12-4 and J usage is TRBJ2-2, with TRBD1 matching 10 bases. V lost 8 bases and J lost 8; bases outside the gene matches: 5. The CDR3 totals 13 residues. CDR3 protein: CASDDRGRGELFF. The CDR3 DNA reads as TGTGCCAGCGATGACAGGGGGCGAGGGGAGCTGTTTTTT.

Here the CDR3 reads CASRLTGNQPQHF. The CDR3 DNA sequence: TGTGCCAGCAGGTTGACAGGGAACCAGCCCCAGCATTTT. The genes are TRBV6-2 or TRBV6-3 and TRBJ1-5; 7 bases agree with TRBD1. CDR1 and CDR2 (germline): MNHEY, SVGEGT. V shed 6 bases, J shed 7 bases, and the junction held 6 bases outside the gene matches. The CDR3 contains 13 residues.

The table lists this clonotype with many counts. The chain links TRBV19 to TRBJ1-1, with TRBD1 as a possible D gene (5 bases). CDR3 length: 14 residues. Germline CDR1 is LNHDA and CDR2 is SQIVND (reference sequence). With 5 bases removed from V and 3 bases from J, the gap between germline ends came to 13 bases. The CDR3 DNA reads as TGTGCCAGTAGTGGCTCCAGGGAGGACACTGAAGCTTTCTTT. Translated: CASSGSREDTEAFF. Based on the CDR3 plus reference TRBV19 and TRBJ1-1, the full variable domain is DGGITQSPKYLFRKEGQNVTLSCEQNLNHDAMYWYRQDPGQGLRLIYYSQIVNDFQKGDIAEGYSVSREKKESFPLTVTSAQKNPTAFYLCASSGSREDTEAFFGQGTRLTVV.

The chain combines TRBV5-1 with TRBJ2-2, with a weak D call TRBD1 (6 bases). Trimming stripped 5 bases from V and 4 bases from J, with 12 bases between. The length of the CDR3 is 14 residues. Germline CDR1 and CDR2: SGHRS and YFSETQ. DNA for the CDR3: TGCGCCAGCAGAGAAGGACAGAGCACCGGGGAGCTGTTTTTT. Its protein product is CASREGQSTGELFF.

There are many counts of this clonotype. The V and J genes are TRBV4-1 and TRBJ2-5; D is perhaps TRBD2 (5 bases). The V and J ends lost 0 bases and 7 bases respectively, with 12 bases between them. This CDR3 has 14 amino acids. Looked up from germline, CDR1 is MGHRA and CDR2 is YSYEKL. In DNA, the CDR3 is TGCGCCAGCAGCCAAGATACGGGGTCAGGGACCCAGTACTTC. This codes for CASSQDTGSGTQYF.

This clonotype was seen at least ten times. This chain connects TRBV5-1 to TRBJ2-1; the match to TRBD1 covers 8 bases. CDR1 is SGHRS and CDR2 is YFSETQ in the germline V gene. The CDR3 totals 17 residues. Trimming at V came to 4 bases and at J to 0 bases, leaving 9 bases not matched to a gene. In DNA, the CDR3 is TGCGCCAGCAGCCTGCGACAGGGGTTAAGCTCCTACAATGAGCAGTTCTTC. Protein product: CASSLRQGLSSYNEQFF.

This clonotype has only a few counts. The gene calls are TRBV20-1 and TRBJ1-2; a weak D match, TRBD1 (5 bases). Trimming took 1 base from V and 3 from J, leaving 6 bases between them. CDR1 and CDR2 (germline): DFQATT, SNEGSKA (reference sequence). The CDR3 spans 12 residues. CDR3 residues: CSARVTDYGYTF. The CDR3 nucleotides read TGCAGTGCTAGAGTGACAGACTATGGCTACACCTTC.

Many counts were recorded for this clonotype. The chain links TRBV14 to TRBJ1-6; D is undetermined. CDR3 length equals 16 residues. Germline values: CDR1 SGHDN, CDR2 FVKESK. Trimming stripped 4 bases from V and 0 bases from J, with 10 bases between. The CDR3 spells CASSRRPGSYNSPLHF. The CDR3 DNA reads as TGTGCCAGCAGCCGAAGACCGGGCTCCTATAATTCACCCCTCCACTTT.

At least ten counts were recorded for this clonotype. The genes are TRBV6-1 and TRBJ2-5; TRBD2 matches at 7 bases. V dropped 6 bases and J dropped 3; count of bases not matched to a gene: 7. The CDR3 covers 14 residues. Germline lookup yields CDR1 MNHNS and CDR2 SASEGT. As DNA, the CDR3 is TGTGCCAGCAGGCCCGGGACTACAAAAGAGACCCAGTACTTC. Amino acids: CASRPGTTKETQYF.

This clonotype has a count of ten or more. This chain connects TRBV7-2 to TRBJ1-3; 7 positions match TRBD1. Germline loops: CDR1 SGHTA, CDR2 FQGNSA. V gave up 0 bases and J gave up 0 bases; unmatched junction bases: 5. This CDR3 region has 17 residues. This CDR3 is CASSLADRRPSGNTIYF. Here the CDR3 DNA reads TGTGCCAGCAGCTTAGCGGACAGGAGACCCTCTGGAAACACCATATATTTT.

This clonotype has a handful of counts. The chain recombines TRBV20-1 with TRBJ2-1, with D perhaps matching TRBD1 (6 bases). The germline V gene encodes CDR1 DFQATT and CDR2 SNEGSKA (reference sequence). The CDR3 covers 15 residues. Trimming removed 4 bases from V and 7 bases from J, with 20 bases in between. In DNA, the CDR3 is TGCAGTGCTAATACCGGGACATGGAGGAATAATGAGCAGTTCTTC. As protein: CSANTGTWRNNEQFF.

This clonotype was recorded at least ten times. The chain employs TRBV7-9 and TRBJ1-2, with D uncertain. Per germline, CDR1 SEHNR and CDR2 FQNEAQ (reference sequence). The CDR3 runs to 13 residues. The germline V and J ends were trimmed by 1 base and 6 bases, with 9 bases remaining between them. CDR3 sequence reads: CASSLERGNGYTF. The CDR3 region has the DNA TGTGCCAGCAGCTTAGAACGTGGAAATGGCTACACCTTC.

Many counts were recorded for this clonotype. The genes are TRBV29-1 and TRBJ1-2, with 10 positions matching TRBD1. The V and J ends lost 7 bases and 5 bases, in that order; junction bases with no gene match: 7. Germline CDR1 SQVTM, CDR2 ANQGSEA. CDR3 length equals 13 residues. CDR3 region: CSALTGGLYGYTF. The CDR3 coding sequence is TGCAGCGCTCTGACAGGGGGCCTTTATGGCTACACCTTC.

This clonotype was seen many times. The J gene is TRBJ2-5, the V gene TRBV6-2 or TRBV6-3; weak D call: TRBD2 (5 bases). CDR1 is MNHEY and CDR2 is SVGEGT in the germline V gene. Deletions cut 0 bases from V and 2 bases from J, with 10 bases between. CDR3 length equals 15 residues. The CDR3 DNA reads as TGTGCCAGCAGTTACTCCGGGATCACTCAAGAGACCCAGTACTTC. Its protein is CASSYSGITQETQYF.

This clonotype has at least ten counts. The chain joins TRBV6-4 to TRBJ2-2; no firm D call. V gave up 2 bases and J gave up 5 bases, with 6 bases separating them. Germline CDR1 reads MRHNA; CDR2 reads SNTAGT. The CDR3 runs 13 residues. CDR3 DNA sequence: TGTGCCAGCAGTGACATGGGGACCGGGGAGCTGTTTTTT. The encoded protein is CASSDMGTGELFF.

This clonotype was detected a few times. V gene TRBV18 combines with J gene TRBJ2-2; 7 bases fit TRBD1. Unmatched junction bases numbered 4, after V lost 0 bases and J lost 3 bases. Germline assignment: CDR1 KGHSH and CDR2 LQKENI. The CDR3 covers 16 residues. DNA for the CDR3: TGTGCCAGCTCACCACCAACAGGGGCGGACACCGGGGAGCTGTTTTTT. This codes for CASSPPTGADTGELFF. The full variable domain, in which reference TRBV18 and TRBJ2-2 provide the parts outside the CDR3, is NAGVMQNPRHLVRRRGQEARLRCSPMKGHSHVYWYRQLPEEGLKFMVYLQKENIIDESGMPKERFSAEFPKEGPSILRIQQVVRGDSAAYFCASSPPTGADTGELFFGEGSRLTVL.

This chain uses TRBV7-9 with TRBJ1-6; D unclear. V was trimmed by 2 bases and J by 7 bases, leaving 15 bases between them. The CDR3 has 16 residues. Germline V CDR1 and CDR2: SEHNR, FQNEAQ (reference sequence). CDR3 sequence reads: CASSLKGRSSNSPLHF. In DNA, the CDR3 is TGTGCCAGCAGCTTAAAGGGCCGGTCTTCCAATTCACCCCTCCACTTT.

This sequence joins TRBV20-1 and TRBJ1-6; maybe TRBD1 (6 bases). CDR3 length: 16 amino acids. With 6 bases removed from V and 10 bases from J, the gap between germline ends came to 25 bases. The germline V gene encodes CDR1 DFQATT and CDR2 SNEGSKA (reference sequence). The CDR3 region has the DNA TGCAGTGCGCATAGGGGGGACCCAATTACAAGGTCACCCCTCCACTTT. Its translation: CSAHRGDPITRSPLHF.

This clonotype was seen repeatedly, ten times or more. This sequence joins TRBV2 and TRBJ2-1, with D perhaps matching TRBD1 (5 bases). The V end was cut by 2 bases, the J end by 4 bases, with 12 bases between. The germline V gene has CDR1 SNHLY and CDR2 FYNNEI. This CDR3 comprises 15 residues. As DNA, the CDR3 is TGTGCCAGCAGTGAAATGAAGGGGCAGTACAATGAGCAGTTCTTC. Its translation: CASSEMKGQYNEQFF.